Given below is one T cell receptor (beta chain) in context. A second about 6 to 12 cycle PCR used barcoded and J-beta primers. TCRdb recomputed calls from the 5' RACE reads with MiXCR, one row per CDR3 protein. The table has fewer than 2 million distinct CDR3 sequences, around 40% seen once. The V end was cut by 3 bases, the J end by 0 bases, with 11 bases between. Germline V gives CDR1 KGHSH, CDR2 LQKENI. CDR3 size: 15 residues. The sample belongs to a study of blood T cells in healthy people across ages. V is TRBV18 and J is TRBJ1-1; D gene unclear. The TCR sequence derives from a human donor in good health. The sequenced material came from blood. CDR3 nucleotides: TGTGCCAGCTCACCCCGGGCCCTCATGAACACTGAAGCTTTCTTT. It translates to CASSPRALMNTEAFF.